These 15 T cell receptor beta chains share one sample of origin, sequenced in a study of neoadjuvant anti-PD-1 for oral cavity cancer. Clones were sequenced by immunoSEQ multiplex PCR, and TCRdb holds only the in-frame ones, with some missing. The data contain 12,000 to 15,000 clones, 60% to 70% of them seen just once; the ten biggest clones take up roughly 2%. The material sequenced was PBMCs, taken before nivolumab (anti-PD-1) treatment. The receptor set was obtained from a person between 40 and 80 years old with oral cavity squamous cell carcinoma.

The chain links TRBV6-1 to TRBJ2-2; 16 nucleotides align to TRBD2. CDR1 MNHNS and CDR2 SASEGT come from the germline V gene. This CDR3 is built from 19 residues. V gave up 1 base and J gave up 7 bases; unmatched junction bases: 9. The CDR3 sequence: CASSEDGTSGRASYGELFF. CDR3 coding DNA: TGTGCCAGCAGTGAAGATGGGACTAGCGGGAGGGCCTCGTACGGGGAGCTGTTTTTT.

This chain connects TRBV7-7 to TRBJ2-5, with 15 bases that match TRBD2. V lost 1 base and J lost 4; bases outside the gene matches: 4. CDR1 and CDR2 (germline): SSHAT, FNYEAQ (reference sequence). This CDR3 region has 17 residues. CDR3 DNA: TGTGCCAGCAGCTTAGGGACTAGCGGGGGGGCATCAGAGACCCAGTACTTC. It encodes CASSLGTSGGASETQYF.

The chain joins TRBV14 to TRBJ2-1, with D hard to call. The CDR3 contains 18 residues. Germline V gene lookup returns CDR1 SGHDN and CDR2 FVKESK. The germline V and J ends were trimmed by 0 bases and 5 bases, with 20 bases remaining between them. The CDR3 region is CASSQDFPVDSRDNEQFF. The CDR3 DNA reads as TGTGCCAGCAGCCAAGATTTCCCGGTCGATAGCAGAGACAATGAGCAGTTCTTC.

J is TRBJ2-5 and V is TRBV6-5, with 7 bases fitting TRBD1. V lost 6 bases and J lost 4; bases outside the gene matches: 5. There are 13 residues in the CDR3. Germline V gene sequence: CDR1 MNHEY, CDR2 SVGAGI. In DNA, the CDR3 is TGTGCCAGCAGGGGGACAGTAAGAGAGACCCAGTACTTC. Translated, it gives CASRGTVRETQYF.

This clone was counted between two and nine times. The chain recombines TRBV10-1 with TRBJ2-7, with 7 bases that match TRBD2. CDR1 is WNHNN and CDR2 is SYGVQD in the germline V gene (reference sequence). The CDR3 spans 14 residues. V trimming: 3 bases; J trimming: 0 bases; junction bases outside the gene matches: 2. The CDR3 is CASSDGGSSYEQYF. Written as DNA, the CDR3 is TGCGCCAGCAGTGACGGGGGGTCCTCCTACGAGCAGTACTTC.

V is TRBV6-5 and J is TRBJ1-2; D might be TRBD1 (6 bases). Trimming took off 2 bases at V and 3 bases at J, with 16 bases between the two ends. Germline CDR1 MNHEY, CDR2 SVGAGI. The CDR3 has 16 amino acids. The DNA of the CDR3 is TGTGCCAGCAGTTACGGGGTTAGGGGGGCATACTATGGCTACACCTTC. Protein: CASSYGVRGAYYGYTF.

This sequence joins TRBV11-3 and TRBJ1-3; D remains ambiguous. Trimming left V 5 bases short and J 0 bases short, with 11 bases between. There are 15 residues in the CDR3. Germline-derived CDR1 and CDR2 are SGHNT and YENEEA. In nucleotides, the CDR3 is TGTGCCAGCAGCCCCCGCAGTGACTCTGGAAACACCATATATTTT. Encoded protein: CASSPRSDSGNTIYF.

The CDR3 nucleotides are TGTGCCTGGAGACAGGGGAGGTCCTACGAGCAGTACTTC. It translates to CAWRQGRSYEQYF. The rearrangement joins TRBV30 to TRBJ2-7, with D possibly being TRBD1 (7 bases). CDR1 and CDR2 (germline): GTSNPN, SVGIG (reference sequence). The CDR3 totals 13 residues. V was trimmed by 3 bases and J by 1 base, leaving 10 bases between them.

V is TRBV16 and J is TRBJ1-3; D is unresolved. CDR3 length: 16 residues. The V gene lost 0 bases and the J gene lost 0 bases, with 9 bases spanning the gap. CDR1 and CDR2 (germline): KGHSY, FQNENV. The CDR3 DNA reads as TGTGCCAGCAGCCAATCGGGAGTGATCTCTGGAAACACCATATATTTT. It codes for CASSQSGVISGNTIYF.

V usage is TRBV7-8 and J usage is TRBJ2-3; 8 bases are shared with TRBD2. The CDR3 is 17 residues long. The junction had 6 bases not matched to a gene; V was cut back by 1 base and J by 0 bases. Germline values: CDR1 SGHVS, CDR2 FQNEAQ. The CDR3 DNA follows: TGTGCCAGCAGCTTAGAACTAGCGGATTTAAGCACAGATACGCAGTATTTT. Translation gives CASSLELADLSTDTQYF.

The chain recombines TRBV4-1 with TRBJ2-1; 14 bases match TRBD2. The V gene end was trimmed by 3 bases and the J gene end by 7 bases; junction bases not matched to a gene: 11. The CDR3 is 18 amino acids. The germline CDR1 and CDR2 sequences are MGHRA and YSYEKL. The DNA of the CDR3 is TGCGCCAGCAGCCAGCTAGATATGGGACTAGCGGGGGTAAATGAGCAGTTCTTC. This translates into CASSQLDMGLAGVNEQFF.

This clone appeared a few times. The rearrangement uses TRBV2 and TRBJ1-5; D possibly corresponds to TRBD1 (5 bases). The CDR3 runs to 14 residues. V lost 7 bases to trimming and J lost 3 bases, with 13 bases between them. Germline-derived CDR1 and CDR2 are SNHLY and FYNNEI. Written as DNA, the CDR3 is TGTGCCAGCACGGGGCGGCAGCCCAATCAGCCCCAGCATTTT. As protein: CASTGRQPNQPQHF. Based on the CDR3 plus reference TRBV2 and TRBJ1-5, the full variable domain is EPEVTQTPSHQVTQMGQEVILRCVPISNHLYFYWYRQILGQKVEFLVSFYNNEISEKSEIFDDQFSVERPDGSNFTLKIRSTKLEDSAMYFCASTGRQPNQPQHFGDGTRLSIL.

V and J are TRBV5-4 and TRBJ2-5; 8 bases are a match to TRBD1. CDR1 SGHNT and CDR2 YYREEE come from the germline V gene (reference sequence). V was pared by 5 bases and J by 1 base, with 4 bases of the junction left unmatched. The CDR3 sequence is 14 residues long. In nucleotides, the CDR3 is TGTGCCAGCAGTTCGGGACAGGTCCAAGAGACCCAGTACTTC. Translating it yields CASSSGQVQETQYF.

This clone was found once. The chain's CDR3 is CASSVFAGIPQGLAGNTIYF. CDR3 bases: TGTGCCAGCAGCGTTTTTGCGGGGATCCCACAGGGGTTAGCAGGAAACACCATATATTTT. V is TRBV9 and J is TRBJ1-3; 7 bases align to TRBD1. The CDR3 sequence is 20 residues long. Germline V gives CDR1 SGDLS, CDR2 YYNGEE. The V segment lost 2 bases and the J segment 4 bases; nucleotides outside the gene matches: 21.

This clone has only one observation. The J gene is TRBJ1-1, the V gene TRBV30; perhaps TRBD1 as D (5 bases). Looked up from germline, CDR1 is GTSNPN and CDR2 is SVGIG (reference sequence). This CDR3 contains 11 residues. The V end lost 4 bases, the J end lost 13 bases, and 16 bases lay between the germline ends. The CDR3 protein is CAWMGREEGFF. The CDR3 coding sequence is TGTGCCTGGATGGGACGGGAGGAGGGTTTCTTT.